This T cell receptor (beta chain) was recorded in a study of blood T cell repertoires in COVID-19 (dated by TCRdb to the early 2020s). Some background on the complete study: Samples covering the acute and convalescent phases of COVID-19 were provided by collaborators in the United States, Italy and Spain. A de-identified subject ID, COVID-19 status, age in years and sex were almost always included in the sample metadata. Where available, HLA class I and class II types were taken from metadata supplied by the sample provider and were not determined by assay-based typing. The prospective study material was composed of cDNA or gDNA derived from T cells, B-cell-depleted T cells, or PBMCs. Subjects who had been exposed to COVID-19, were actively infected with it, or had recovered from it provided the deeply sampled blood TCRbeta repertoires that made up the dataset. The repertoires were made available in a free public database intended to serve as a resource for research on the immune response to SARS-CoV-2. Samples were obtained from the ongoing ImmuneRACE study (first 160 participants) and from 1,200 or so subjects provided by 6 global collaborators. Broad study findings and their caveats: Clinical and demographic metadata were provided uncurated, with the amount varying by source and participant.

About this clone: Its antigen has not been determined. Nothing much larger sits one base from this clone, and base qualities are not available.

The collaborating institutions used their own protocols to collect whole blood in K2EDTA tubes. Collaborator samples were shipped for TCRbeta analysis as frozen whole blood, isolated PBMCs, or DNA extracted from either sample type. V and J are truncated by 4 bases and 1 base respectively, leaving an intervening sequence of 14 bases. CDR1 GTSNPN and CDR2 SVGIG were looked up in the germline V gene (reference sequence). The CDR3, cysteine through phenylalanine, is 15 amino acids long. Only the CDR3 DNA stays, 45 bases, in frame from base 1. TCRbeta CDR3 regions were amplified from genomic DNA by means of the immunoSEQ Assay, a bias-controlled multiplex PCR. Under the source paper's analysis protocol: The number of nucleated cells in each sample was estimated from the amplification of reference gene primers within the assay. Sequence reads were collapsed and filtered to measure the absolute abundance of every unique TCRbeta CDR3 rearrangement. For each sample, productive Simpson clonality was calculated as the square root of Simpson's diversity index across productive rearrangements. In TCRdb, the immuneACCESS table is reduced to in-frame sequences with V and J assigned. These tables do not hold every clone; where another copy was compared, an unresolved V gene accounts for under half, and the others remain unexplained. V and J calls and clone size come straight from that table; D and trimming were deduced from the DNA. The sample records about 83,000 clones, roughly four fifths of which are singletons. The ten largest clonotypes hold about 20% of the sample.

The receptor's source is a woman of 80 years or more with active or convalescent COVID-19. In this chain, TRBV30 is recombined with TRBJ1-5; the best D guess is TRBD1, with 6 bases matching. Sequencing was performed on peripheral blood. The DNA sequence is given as TGTGCCTGGACCAAGGGGGTGGGGAGCAATCAGCCCCAGCATTTT. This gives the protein CAWTKGVGSNQPQHF.